This T cell receptor (beta chain) came from a study of blood T cell repertoires in COVID-19. Produced via immunoSEQ multiplex PCR; TCRdb's table is partial and in-frame only. This table has 90,000 or so clones, 88% appearing once. V shed 6 bases, J shed 4 bases, and the junction held 3 bases outside the gene matches. CDR3 length: 14 residues. Germline CDR1 reads MNHEY; CDR2 reads SVGAGI. The chain joins TRBV6-5 to TRBJ1-6; 7 bases map to TRBD1. The source is an elderly man with acute or convalescent COVID-19. Material: peripheral blood. The CDR3 DNA follows: TGTGCCAGCAGGGAGGGACAGTATAATTCACCCCTCCACTTT. Its protein is CASREGQYNSPLHF.